The subject of this entry is one T cell receptor beta chain. This sample is drawn from a study of blood T cell repertoires in COVID-19. The CDR3 contains 15 residues. CDR1 is SNHLY and CDR2 is FYNNEI in the germline V gene. With 7 bases removed from V and 7 bases from J, the gap between germline ends came to 19 bases. Clones were sequenced by immunoSEQ multiplex PCR, and TCRdb holds only the in-frame ones, with some missing. The sample shows approximately 74,000 clones, 80% to 85% of them seen only once. Sequencing was carried out using peripheral blood. The V call is TRBV2, the J call TRBJ1-4; D is unresolved. The receptor was isolated from a man aged 80 or over with active or convalescent COVID-19. CDR3 coding DNA: TGTGCCAGCATGACACAAGGAACTCGGGGTGAAAAACTGTTTTTT. Translating gives CASMTQGTRGEKLFF.